This TCR beta chain came from a study of blood T cells in healthy people across ages. The CDR3 length is 15 residues. The V and J ends lost 0 bases and 10 bases, in that order; junction bases with no gene match: 8. Germline lookup yields CDR1 SGHTA and CDR2 FQGNSA. This clonotype was detected many times. Its antigen is undetermined. Points from the study as a whole: Correlation between TCR beta diversity and naive T cell percentage was strong.

Primed by a sample-barcoded 5' primer and a J-beta primer mix, a second PCR proceeded for about 6 to 12 cycles. TCRdb ran MiXCR on the 5' RACE reads and lists one entry per CDR3 protein. The table shows roughly 640,000 distinct CDR3 sequences, with roughly 30% occurring only once. The receptor was isolated from a woman older than 75 in good health. The chain links TRBV7-2 to TRBJ2-1; 8 nucleotides agree with TRBD2. The specimen sequenced was blood. CDR3 coding DNA: TGTGCCAGCAGCTTAGCAGCGGGGGCACTCCGGGAGCAGTTCTTC. It is translated as CASSLAAGALREQFF. The full variable domain, its missing parts supplied by reference TRBV7-2 and TRBJ2-1, is GAGVSQSPSNKVTEKGKDVELRCDPISGHTALYWYRQSLGQGLEFLIYFQGNSAPDKSGLPSDRFSAERTGGSVSTLTIQRTQQEDSAVYLCASSLAAGALREQFFGPGTRLTVL.